These 25 T cell receptor beta chains were sequenced from one sample in a study of cytomegalovirus exposure and HLA in healthy donors. It was with 60 Vbeta and 13 Jbeta primers that the PCR ran. The data were produced by immunoSEQ multiplex PCR, yet TCRdb's version contains in-frame clones alone and is incomplete. Of over 250,000 clones listed, roughly 90% were seen once; the top ten hold almost 4%. The sample consisted of PBMCs. The receptors were sampled from a man between 40 and 49 years old in good health and CMV-seropositive.

The V gene is TRBV27, the J gene TRBJ1-2; 8 nucleotides match TRBD1. This CDR3 region has 14 residues. Looked up from germline, CDR1 is MNHEY and CDR2 is SMNVEV (reference sequence). V shed 8 bases, J shed 4 bases, and the junction held 9 bases outside the gene matches. CDR3 DNA sequence: TGTGCCAGCCGAACCCAGGGGGCCGGCTATGGCTACACCTTC. Protein sequence: CASRTQGAGYGYTF.

In its sample, this clone was seen once. The chain carries TRBV7-9 and TRBJ1-5; weak D call: TRBD1 (6 bases). Trimming removed 5 bases from V and 7 bases from J, with 9 bases in between. CDR3 length: 12 residues. CDR1 is SEHNR, CDR2 FQNEAQ, per germline (reference sequence). The CDR3 DNA reads as TGTGCCAGCAGCGCACAGGGACAGCCCCAGCATTTT. Protein: CASSAQGQPQHF.

The J gene is TRBJ2-3, the V gene TRBV7-8, with a weak D call TRBD2 (5 bases). Germline V CDR1 and CDR2: SGHVS, FQNEAQ. The length of the CDR3 is 17 residues. V was clipped by 5 bases and J by 4 bases, with 22 bases between them. CDR3 protein: CASSPLEGTVVSDTQYF. In nucleotides, the CDR3 is TGTGCCAGCAGCCCACTAGAGGGAACGGTGGTCTCAGATACGCAGTATTTT.

The chain is built from TRBV5-1 and TRBJ2-1; TRBD2 aligns across 7 bases. The length of the CDR3 is 16 residues. The ends lost 0 bases at V and 4 bases at J; junction bases unmatched: 7. The V gene's germline CDR1 is SGHRS and CDR2 YFSETQ. CDR3 loop: CASSLGSSGLYNEQFF. The CDR3 region has the DNA TGCGCCAGCAGCTTGGGCTCTAGCGGTCTATACAATGAGCAGTTCTTC.

V and J are TRBV5-1 and TRBJ2-7, with 9 bases aligning to TRBD2. The CDR3 has 14 residues. Germline assignment: CDR1 SGHRS and CDR2 YFSETQ. The J segment lost 5 bases and the V segment lost 3 bases, leaving 6 bases of the junction unmatched. In DNA, the CDR3 is TGCGCCAGCAGCTGGGTGGCGGGAGGGAACGAGCAGTACTTC. It specifies CASSWVAGGNEQYF.

The chain joins TRBV11-3 to TRBJ1-1, with 7 bases matching TRBD1. Germline CDR1 and CDR2: SGHNT and YENEEA. With 1 base clipped from V and 1 base from J, the junction kept 3 bases outside the gene matches. The CDR3 is 15 residues long. CDR3 in amino acids: CASSLGGTENTEAFF. CDR3 DNA: TGTGCCAGCAGCTTAGGGGGGACAGAGAACACTGAAGCTTTCTTT.

This sequence joins TRBV9 and TRBJ2-1; tentative D call: TRBD1 (5 bases). The CDR3 covers 14 residues. Looked up from germline, CDR1 is SGDLS and CDR2 is YYNGEE. The V end was cut by 4 bases, the J end by 6 bases, with 14 bases between. DNA for the CDR3: TGTGCCAGCAGCCCTCGGGTGACAGCCAATGAGCAGTTCTTC. The encoded protein is CASSPRVTANEQFF.

The V and J genes are TRBV27 and TRBJ2-1, with 9 bases aligning to TRBD2. Trimming removed 5 bases from V and 6 bases from J; junction bases left unmatched: 8. Germline loops: CDR1 MNHEY, CDR2 SMNVEV (reference sequence). The CDR3 has 15 residues. This CDR3 is CASSTTSGQGNEQFF. The CDR3 nucleotides are TGTGCCAGCAGTACCACTAGCGGGCAGGGCAATGAGCAGTTCTTC.

The V and J genes are TRBV11-3 and TRBJ1-5; a possible D gene is TRBD1 (6 bases). The ends were cut back, 2 bases at V and 8 bases at J, with 16 bases in the middle. This CDR3 has 15 amino acids. The germline gives CDR1 SGHNT, CDR2 YENEEA. Here the CDR3 DNA reads TGTGCCAGCAGCTTAAATGACAGGAGTTTTAAGCCCCAGCATTTT. Translated, it gives CASSLNDRSFKPQHF.

The rearrangement links TRBV27 to TRBJ1-2, with TRBD1 matching 7 bases. Germline V gene lookup returns CDR1 MNHEY and CDR2 SMNVEV (reference sequence). This CDR3 contains 13 residues. The trim removed 2 bases at V and 4 bases at J, leaving 1 base unmatched. The CDR3 nucleotides read TGTGCCAGCAGTTTACGACAGGGCTATGGCTACACCTTC. It encodes CASSLRQGYGYTF.

This clone occurred once. This chain uses TRBV28 with TRBJ1-3, with TRBD1 identical over 7 bases. J lost 5 bases, V lost 5 bases, and 12 bases had no gene match. The CDR3 extends over 16 amino acids. In germline, CDR1 is MDHEN, CDR2 SYDVKM. Here the CDR3 reads CASSPPWTGTRNTIYF. CDR3 bases: TGTGCCAGCAGTCCACCCTGGACAGGTACAAGAAACACCATATATTTT.

The gene calls are TRBV19 and TRBJ1-4, with TRBD1 as a possible D gene (5 bases). The CDR3 totals 13 residues. Germline V gene lookup returns CDR1 LNHDA and CDR2 SQIVND (reference sequence). V was cut by 9 bases and J by 5 bases, with 13 bases left in between. DNA for the CDR3: TGTGCCAGCCATTCGGGGGGAAATGAAAAACTGTTTTTT. Its protein product is CASHSGGNEKLFF. The full variable domain, completed using reference TRBV19 and TRBJ1-4, is DGGITQSPKYLFRKEGQNVTLSCEQNLNHDAMYWYRQDPGQGLRLIYYSQIVNDFQKGDIAEGYSVSREKKESFPLTVTSAQKNPTAFYLCASHSGGNEKLFFGSGTQLSVL.

The genes are TRBV2 and TRBJ1-4; D not certain. Trimming pared 1 base from V and 10 bases from J, leaving 13 bases between. The CDR3 sequence is 14 residues long. The germline V gene encodes CDR1 SNHLY and CDR2 FYNNEI. The CDR3 DNA reads TGTGCCAGCAGTGAAGGCCAGCGGTGGGGAAAACTGTTTTTT. Its protein is CASSEGQRWGKLFF. Based on the CDR3 plus reference TRBV2 and TRBJ1-4, the full variable domain is EPEVTQTPSHQVTQMGQEVILRCVPISNHLYFYWYRQILGQKVEFLVSFYNNEISEKSEIFDDQFSVERPDGSNFTLKIRSTKLEDSAMYFCASSEGQRWGKLFFGSGTQLSVL.

The chain has TRBV28 and TRBJ1-5, with 10 bases matching TRBD1. With V trimmed by 5 bases and J by 7 bases, 5 bases remained unmatched. This CDR3 region has 14 residues. Germline-derived CDR1 and CDR2 are MDHEN and SYDVKM. The CDR3 protein is CASSIRTGGQPQHF. The CDR3, as DNA: TGTGCCAGCAGTATACGGACAGGGGGGCAGCCCCAGCATTTT.

This chain connects TRBV19 to TRBJ1-2; TRBD1 agrees at 7 bases. Per the germline V gene, CDR1 is LNHDA and CDR2 is SQIVND (reference sequence). CDR3 size: 17 residues. The J segment lost 3 bases and the V segment lost 2 bases, leaving 12 bases of the junction unmatched. CDR3 DNA: TGTGCCAGTAGTATACTAAGAGACAGGGAAGAGGACTATGGCTACACCTTC. The encoded protein is CASSILRDREEDYGYTF.

The chain recombines TRBV10-3 with TRBJ2-7; TRBD1 matches at 9 bases. Looked up from germline, CDR1 is ENHRY and CDR2 is SYGVKD. This CDR3 comprises 17 residues. Unmatched junction bases numbered 17, after V lost 6 bases and J lost 5 bases. CDR3 in DNA: TGTGCCATCAGCGACCGGGACAGGGAGCCCGCCTCGGACGAGCAGTACTTC. Its protein product is CAISDRDREPASDEQYF.

The rearrangement uses TRBV5-8 and TRBJ2-7, with D possibly matching TRBD1 (6 bases). This CDR3 has 14 residues. Germline CDR1 is SGHTS and CDR2 is YDEGEE. The ends were cut back, 4 bases at V and 4 bases at J, with 15 bases in the middle. Here the CDR3 reads CASSTQGLGYEQYF. CDR3 nucleotide sequence: TGTGCCAGCAGCACACAGGGTCTTGGTTACGAGCAGTACTTC.

The chain links TRBV27 to TRBJ2-2, with D tentatively TRBD2 (6 bases). V gave up 6 bases and J gave up 8 bases, with 16 bases separating them. CDR3 length: 14 amino acids. CDR1 and CDR2 (germline): MNHEY, SMNVEV (reference sequence). The CDR3 sequence: CASSRGTGAGELFF. The CDR3 DNA is TGTGCCAGCAGCCGAGGGACGGGAGCAGGGGAGCTGTTTTTT.

This clone was picked up a small number of times. J is TRBJ1-4 and V is TRBV7-2; 8 nucleotides line up with TRBD1. This CDR3 is 14 amino acids long. The V segment lost 5 bases and the J segment 8 bases; nucleotides outside the gene matches: 7. The germline gives CDR1 SGHTA, CDR2 FQGNSA. The CDR3 bases are TGTGCCAGCAGCCAAGGACAGGGAGCGGAAAAACTGTTTTTT. It translates to CASSQGQGAEKLFF.

This clone occurred a few times. The rearrangement links TRBV5-1 to TRBJ1-1; a possible D gene is TRBD1 (5 bases). Per germline, CDR1 SGHRS and CDR2 YFSETQ. This CDR3 comprises 17 residues. Trimming left V 0 bases short and J 3 bases short, with 18 bases between. The chain's CDR3 is CASSLVGGGFGDTEAFF. The DNA of the CDR3 is TGCGCCAGCAGCTTGGTTGGGGGAGGTTTCGGGGACACTGAAGCTTTCTTT.

The chain joins TRBV7-9 to TRBJ2-7; the match to TRBD1 covers 10 bases. CDR3 length: 14 residues. V lost 5 bases and J lost 5; bases outside the gene matches: 6. Germline assignment: CDR1 SEHNR and CDR2 FQNEAQ (reference sequence). The CDR3 sequence: CASSRRDRGHEQYF. As DNA, the CDR3 is TGTGCCAGCAGCCGCCGGGACAGGGGCCACGAGCAGTACTTC.

The chain combines TRBV29-1 with TRBJ2-1, with D perhaps matching TRBD2 (6 bases). CDR3 length: 13 amino acids. V dropped 1 base and J dropped 4 bases, with 8 bases sitting between them. Germline-derived CDR1 and CDR2 are SQVTM and ANQGSEA. The CDR3 sequence is CSVEAGLYNEQFF. The CDR3 DNA sequence: TGCAGCGTTGAAGCGGGACTGTACAATGAGCAGTTCTTC.

The rearrangement links TRBV29-1 to TRBJ2-7; possible D gene TRBD1, 5 bases. The CDR3 spans 13 residues. The germline CDR1 and CDR2 sequences are SQVTM and ANQGSEA. Between the trimmed V and J ends, which lost 1 base and 3 bases, there was a span of 10 bases. The CDR3 spells CSVEGKTDYEQYF. The CDR3 DNA reads TGCAGCGTTGAAGGCAAGACAGACTACGAGCAGTACTTC.

The chain links TRBV14 to TRBJ2-7, with 8 bases aligning to TRBD2. CDR1 and CDR2 (germline): SGHDN, FVKESK. V shed 1 base and J 0 bases; nucleotides not matched to a gene: 5. The CDR3 extends over 16 amino acids. CDR3 loop: CASSQAGGNPSYEQYF. The CDR3 coding sequence is TGTGCCAGCAGCCAAGCGGGGGGGAATCCCTCCTACGAGCAGTACTTC. Full variable domain (remainder filled in from reference TRBV14 and TRBJ2-7): EAGVTQFPSHSVIEKGQTVTLRCDPISGHDNLYWYRRVMGKEIKFLLHFVKESKQDESGMPNNRFLAERTGGTYSTLKVQPAELEDSGVYFCASSQAGGNPSYEQYFGPGTRLTVT.

The genes are TRBV7-9 and TRBJ2-7; 10 positions agree with TRBD2. Germline CDR1 and CDR2: SEHNR and FQNEAQ (reference sequence). V gave up 5 bases and J gave up 3 bases; unmatched junction bases: 7. The CDR3 totals 15 residues. CDR3 coding DNA: TGTGCCAGCAGCATCCGGACTAGCGGAGGCTACGAGCAGTACTTC. This sequence encodes CASSIRTSGGYEQYF.